What follows are 9 T cell receptor beta chains derived from one specimen sequenced in a study of spatial heterogeneity in lung cancer. Overall study results and limits: Mutation counts in tumors were tracked by counts of expanded intratumoral alpha and beta TCRs.

These receptors are not linked to any known antigen. MiXCR, applied by TCRdb to the 5' RACE reads, yields one record per CDR3 protein. Seen here are several thousand distinct CDR3 sequences, 13% to 15% observed once, and the top ten hold 13% to 15%. Time point here: sample taken at primary tumor resection. This specimen was lung tumor tissue, taken at surgery. The receptors were sampled from a male donor with early-stage non-small cell lung cancer.

This clonotype occurred many times. With the library built for alpha chains, this beta chain is off target and its frequency is not meaningful. The rearrangement links TRBV28 to TRBJ2-2; D is perhaps TRBD2 (6 bases). CDR3 length equals 17 residues. Trimming removed 5 bases at V and 0 bases at J, with 16 bases between. The germline V gene has CDR1 MDHEN and CDR2 SYDVKM. The CDR3, as DNA: TGTGCCAGCAGTCTCCCGTACGGCGGGACGAACACCGGGGAGCTGTTTTTT. It codes for CASSLPYGGTNTGELFF. The full variable domain, its missing parts supplied by reference TRBV28 and TRBJ2-2, is DVKVTQSSRYLVKRTGEKVFLECVQDMDHENMFWYRQDPGLGLRLIYFSYDVKMKEKGDIPEGYSVSREKKERFSLILESASTNQTSMYLCASSLPYGGTNTGELFFGEGSRLTVL.

This clonotype was counted many times. The library was designed around alpha chains, so this beta chain is a stray read whose abundance carries little weight. The chain carries TRBV2 and TRBJ1-5; D is ambiguous. In germline, CDR1 is SNHLY, CDR2 FYNNEI. V lost 4 bases to trimming and J lost 7 bases, with 5 bases between them. CDR3 length: 11 amino acids. The CDR3 sequence is CASSVGQPQHF. CDR3 sequence (DNA): TGTGCCAGCAGTGTGGGACAGCCCCAGCATTTT.

This clonotype appeared many times. Because this beta chain is a stray read in a library intended to capture alpha chains, its abundance should not be given much weight. The chain combines TRBV7-2 with TRBJ2-1; D unclear. V lost 2 bases and J 10 bases, leaving 15 bases between the germline ends. The germline gives CDR1 SGHTA, CDR2 FQGNSA. The CDR3 length is 14 residues. CDR3 sequence (DNA): TGTGCCAGCAGCTTATATTTCGAGTCCCGCGAGCAGTTCTTC. This gives the protein CASSLYFESREQFF.

This clonotype came up many times. This beta chain is an off-target read within a library intended for alpha chains, so its frequency means little. The chain carries TRBV13 and TRBJ2-7; D is ambiguous. Germline-derived CDR1 and CDR2 are PRHDT and FYEKMQ (reference sequence). CDR3 length equals 16 residues. V lost 0 bases, J lost 1 base, and 13 bases lay in between. CDR3 bases: TGTGCCAGCAGCTTAGGGCCCCCGGCGGTATCCTACGAGCAGTACTTC. It translates to CASSLGPPAVSYEQYF.

This clonotype was counted ten times or more. With the library built for alpha chains, this beta chain is off target and its frequency is not meaningful. The rearrangement joins TRBV20-1 to TRBJ2-1; 8 bases are shared with TRBD2. Looked up from germline, CDR1 is DFQATT and CDR2 is SNEGSKA (reference sequence). The V segment lost 1 base and the J segment 4 bases; nucleotides outside the gene matches: 3. The CDR3 spans 14 residues. The CDR3 sequence is CSARGSGTYNEQFF. The CDR3, as DNA: TGCAGTGCTAGAGGTAGCGGGACTTACAATGAGCAGTTCTTC.

This clonotype is medium-sized. This beta chain lies outside the target of a library built for alpha chains; its clone size means little. The chain has TRBV15 and TRBJ2-7, with D possibly matching TRBD2 (6 bases). V lost 1 base and J lost 6, with 10 bases in between. This CDR3 comprises 13 residues. Germline lookup yields CDR1 LNHNV and CDR2 YYDKDF (reference sequence). The CDR3 loop reads CATSRASASEQYF. CDR3 bases: TGTGCCACCAGCAGAGCTAGCGCGAGCGAGCAGTACTTC. The full variable domain, its missing parts supplied by reference TRBV15 and TRBJ2-7, is DAMVIQNPRYQVTQFGKPVTLSCSQTLNHNVMYWYQQKSSQAPKLLFHYYDKDFNNEADTPDNFQSRRPNTSFCFLDIRSPGLGDTAMYLCATSRASASEQYFGPGTRLTVT.

This clonotype was recorded at least ten times. Because this beta chain is a stray read in a library intended to capture alpha chains, its abundance should not be given much weight. The chain uses TRBV4-3 and TRBJ1-2, with a tentative D call TRBD1 (6 bases). Trimming pared 0 bases from V and 8 bases from J, leaving 19 bases between. The CDR3 runs 16 residues. The germline V gene has CDR1 LGHNA and CDR2 YSLEER. CDR3 sequence: CASSQDRGTATGGYTF. The CDR3 DNA sequence: TGCGCCAGCAGCCAAGATAGGGGTACGGCCACAGGGGGCTACACCTTC.

This clonotype is classed as medium-sized (0.01 to 0.1%). This beta chain turned up in a library designed for alpha chains; as an off-target read, its abundance says little. The chain combines TRBV12-3 or TRBV12-4 with TRBJ2-2; 9 nucleotides match TRBD1. V was clipped by 5 bases and J by 5 bases; unmatched bases: 6. The CDR3 is made up of 15 amino acids. CDR3 DNA: TGTGCCAGCAGTACGGGACAGGGAAAGACCGGGGAGCTGTTTTTT. Translated: CASSTGQGKTGELFF.

This clonotype was found many times. Because the library targeted alpha chains, this beta chain is an off-target read whose size means little. This chain joins TRBV27 and TRBJ2-3; no firm D call. The CDR3 has 14 residues. V was shortened by 7 bases and J by 1 base, with 12 bases between the two germline ends. Germline V gene lookup returns CDR1 MNHEY and CDR2 SMNVEV (reference sequence). CDR3 in DNA: TGTGCCAGCACCCGATCGGCTGGCACAGATACGCAGTATTTT. Protein product: CASTRSAGTDTQYF.